The 25 T cell receptor beta chains presented below share a single source sample, sequenced in a study of CD8 T cells in Susac syndrome. Reverse transcription of roughly 0.45 to 1 ug RNA was performed with random hexamers. TCRdb passed the immunoSEQ multiplex PCR reads through MiXCR, listing each CDR3 protein once. Of about 430,000 distinct CDR3 sequences in the sample, roughly 85% were seen once. Sample: CD8+ T cells from PBMCs. These receptors originate from a human donor with multiple sclerosis.

The genes are TRBV2 and TRBJ2-2, with D maybe TRBD1 (5 bases). Looked up from germline, CDR1 is SNHLY and CDR2 is FYNNEI. The V end was cut by 9 bases, the J end by 5 bases, with 16 bases between. The CDR3 extends over 14 amino acids. In nucleotides, the CDR3 is TGTGCCAGATCCGCGCAGGGTGCGACCGGGGAGCTGTTTTTT. Translating it yields CARSAQGATGELFF.

The rearrangement links TRBV27 to TRBJ1-1; no definite D call. The V end lost 0 bases, the J end lost 0 bases, and 8 bases lay between the germline ends. This CDR3 is built from 15 residues. CDR1 is MNHEY and CDR2 is SMNVEV in the germline V gene (reference sequence). CDR3 in amino acids: CASSLSARMNTEAFF. DNA of the CDR3: TGTGCCAGCAGTTTATCTGCCAGGATGAACACTGAAGCTTTCTTT.

The V call is TRBV30, the J call TRBJ1-2, with 7 bases that match TRBD1. The CDR3 spans 14 residues. V lost 3 bases and J lost 4; bases outside the gene matches: 8. Germline CDR1 GTSNPN, CDR2 SVGIG (reference sequence). Here the CDR3 DNA reads TGTGCCTGGAGGACAGGGCGGATTAGCTATGGCTACACCTTC. Encoded protein: CAWRTGRISYGYTF.

The chain joins TRBV6-5 to TRBJ1-6; a weak D match, TRBD1 (5 bases). CDR3 length equals 14 residues. V was cut by 2 bases and J by 5 bases, with 7 bases left in between. The germline CDR1 and CDR2 sequences are MNHEY and SVGAGI. The CDR3 loop reads CASSYEGHNSPLHF. The DNA of the CDR3 is TGTGCCAGCAGTTACGAGGGACATAATTCACCCCTCCACTTT.

This sequence joins TRBV28 and TRBJ2-1; 12 bases line up with TRBD2. The CDR3 extends over 14 amino acids. Germline CDR1 and CDR2: MDHEN and SYDVKM. V was clipped by 8 bases and J by 7 bases; unmatched bases: 6. The DNA for the CDR3 is TGTGCCAGCGTCCCCGGGACTAGCGGGAATGAGCAGTTCTTC. This gives the protein CASVPGTSGNEQFF.

The chain employs TRBV29-1 and TRBJ2-7; a weak D match, TRBD2 (6 bases). The CDR3 consists of 14 residues. Deletions cut 3 bases from V and 2 bases from J, with 14 bases between. The germline V gene encodes CDR1 SQVTM and CDR2 ANQGSEA. The chain's CDR3 is CSVEGLQPAYEQYF. CDR3 DNA: TGCAGCGTTGAGGGACTCCAACCGGCCTACGAGCAGTACTTC.

The chain links TRBV20-1 to TRBJ1-2, with 7 bases identical to TRBD1. V dropped 5 bases and J dropped 4; count of bases not matched to a gene: 7. This CDR3 comprises 13 residues. Looked up from germline, CDR1 is DFQATT and CDR2 is SNEGSKA (reference sequence). The CDR3 loop is CSAGNRGSYGYTF. The CDR3 DNA follows: TGCAGTGCTGGAAACAGGGGTAGCTATGGCTACACCTTC.

The CDR3 DNA reads as TGTGCCAGCAGCCAAACCGGGATGAGAGCTTTCTTT. Translated, it gives CASSQTGMRAFF. V is TRBV4-2 and J is TRBJ1-1; no clear D gene. This CDR3 spans 12 amino acids. Trimming pared 2 bases from V and 10 bases from J, leaving 11 bases between. Germline lookup yields CDR1 LGHNA and CDR2 YNFKEQ.

The chain has TRBV27 and TRBJ2-2; D is unresolved. The CDR3 is 16 amino acids. Germline CDR1 is MNHEY and CDR2 is SMNVEV (reference sequence). Deletions cut 4 bases from V and 1 base from J, with 13 bases between. The CDR3 spells CASSSTLGVNTGELFF. The CDR3 nucleotides read TGTGCCAGCAGTTCGACCCTTGGCGTGAACACCGGGGAGCTGTTTTTT.

The chain combines TRBV27 with TRBJ1-1; TRBD1 matches at 8 bases. V gave up 6 bases and J gave up 3 bases; unmatched junction bases: 6. This CDR3 has 14 residues. Germline CDR1 MNHEY, CDR2 SMNVEV (reference sequence). CDR3 DNA sequence: TGTGCCAGCAGCCCCACAGGGGGTGACACTGAAGCTTTCTTT. The encoded protein is CASSPTGGDTEAFF.

This clonotype showed up just a few times. The junction differs from germline at one of its ends, possibly a read error. The gene calls are TRBV10-3 and TRBJ2-5, with 7 bases that match TRBD1. The CDR3 has 15 amino acids. CDR1 is ENHRY and CDR2 is SYGVKD in the germline V gene. CDR3 nucleotides: TGTGCCAGCAGTGAGATCCGGACAGGCAAAGAGACCCAGTACTTC. Translated: CASSEIRTGKETQYF.

The chain carries TRBV7-9 and TRBJ1-1; tentatively, D is TRBD1 (6 bases). The CDR3 runs to 14 residues. Germline V gene lookup returns CDR1 SEHNR and CDR2 FQNEAQ (reference sequence). Trimming removed 3 bases at V and 3 bases at J, with 11 bases between. The CDR3 nucleotides read TGTGCCAGCAGCTTGGGGGGGCTCTACACTGAAGCTTTCTTT. Protein: CASSLGGLYTEAFF. Filled out from reference TRBV7-9 and TRBJ1-1, the complete variable domain reads DTGVSQNPRHKITKRGQNVTFRCDPISEHNRLYWYRQTLGQGPEFLTYFQNEAQLEKSRLLSDRFSAERPKGSFSTLEIQRTEQGDSAMYLCASSLGGLYTEAFFGQGTRLTVV.

This chain joins TRBV3-1 and TRBJ2-3; 8 bases align to TRBD2. The CDR3 loop spans 17 amino acids. Germline lookup yields CDR1 LGHDT and CDR2 YNNKEL (reference sequence). The ends lost 4 bases at V and 1 base at J; junction bases unmatched: 10. In DNA, the CDR3 is TGTGCCAGCAGCCCATACGGCGGGAGGCCCGGCACAGATACGCAGTATTTT. It codes for CASSPYGGRPGTDTQYF.

This clonotype was seen only once. The J gene is TRBJ2-4, the V gene TRBV10-2; a weak D match, TRBD1 (6 bases). This CDR3 contains 16 residues. Germline CDR1 and CDR2: WSHSY and SAAADI. Deletions cut 5 bases from V and 0 bases from J, with 14 bases between. CDR3 sequence (DNA): TGCGCCAGCAGTAATAGGACAGACCTAGCCAAAAACATTCAGTACTTC. As protein: CASSNRTDLAKNIQYF.

CDR3 loop: CASSGTGPLNTEAFF. The CDR3 bases are TGTGCCAGCAGCGGGACCGGGCCTTTGAACACTGAAGCTTTCTTT. The chain carries TRBV5-6 and TRBJ1-1; D possibly corresponds to TRBD1 (5 bases). From germline, CDR1 is SGHDT and CDR2 YYEEEE. The germline V and J ends were trimmed by 4 bases and 0 bases, with 13 bases remaining between them. The CDR3 length is 15 residues. Full variable domain (outside the CDR3, taken from reference TRBV5-6 and TRBJ1-1): DAGVTQSPTHLIKTRGQQVTLRCSPKSGHDTVSWYQQALGQGPQFIFQYYEEEERQRGNFPDRFSGHQFPNYSSELNVNALLLGDSALYLCASSGTGPLNTEAFFGQGTRLTVV.

The chain recombines TRBV5-1 with TRBJ2-5; tentatively, D is TRBD1 or TRBD2 (5 bases each). The CDR3 length is 14 residues. The germline V and J ends were trimmed by 3 bases and 7 bases, with 16 bases remaining between them. Germline CDR1 is SGHRS and CDR2 is YFSETQ. The CDR3 DNA is TGCGCCAGCAGCTCTGAAAATGAGGGGTGGACCCAGTACTTC. Amino acid sequence: CASSSENEGWTQYF.

The V and J genes are TRBV7-6 and TRBJ2-1; 10 bases agree with TRBD1. The CDR3 has 17 residues. Germline V CDR1 and CDR2: SGHVS, FNYEAQ. The trim removed 1 base at V and 2 bases at J, leaving 5 bases unmatched. CDR3 region: CASSLVVGTGAYNEQFF. DNA of the CDR3: TGTGCCAGCAGCTTAGTCGTCGGGACAGGGGCCTACAATGAGCAGTTCTTC.

The rearrangement joins TRBV18 to TRBJ1-2; D is undetermined. This CDR3 is 15 amino acids long. Per the germline V gene, CDR1 is KGHSH and CDR2 is LQKENI. Trimming left V 0 bases short and J 2 bases short, with 10 bases between. The CDR3 sequence: CASSPPIYWNYGYTF. CDR3 coding DNA: TGTGCCAGCTCACCACCGATATATTGGAACTATGGCTACACCTTC.

This clonotype appeared a single time. The chain joins TRBV6-5 to TRBJ1-5, with TRBD1 identical over 9 bases. The V and J ends lost 6 bases and 4 bases, in that order; junction bases with no gene match: 7. The CDR3 spans 15 residues. Germline V gene data show CDR1 as MNHEY and CDR2 as SVGAGI. The CDR3 DNA is TGTGCCAGCAGACCTCAGACAGGGGGTAATCAGCCCCAGCATTTT. Translation gives CASRPQTGGNQPQHF.

V is TRBV25-1 and J is TRBJ2-5; no clear D gene. CDR1 and CDR2 from the germline V gene are MGHDK and SYGVNS. The germline V and J ends were trimmed by 2 bases and 1 base, with 2 bases remaining between them. The CDR3 spans 12 residues. CDR3 coding DNA: TGTGCCAGCAGTGAACCCCAAGAGACCCAGTACTTC. It codes for CASSEPQETQYF.

The chain couples TRBV2 to TRBJ2-7, with 11 bases that match TRBD1. This CDR3 has 15 residues. Germline V lookup: CDR1 SNHLY, CDR2 FYNNEI. V was pared by 6 bases and J by 5 bases, with 9 bases of the junction left unmatched. CDR3 nucleotides: TGTGCCAGCAGAAGGACAGGGGGCCTTCGGGACGAGCAGTACTTC. It is translated as CASRRTGGLRDEQYF. Filled out from reference TRBV2 and TRBJ2-7, the complete variable domain reads EPEVTQTPSHQVTQMGQEVILRCVPISNHLYFYWYRQILGQKVEFLVSFYNNEISEKSEIFDDQFSVERPDGSNFTLKIRSTKLEDSAMYFCASRRTGGLRDEQYFGPGTRLTVT.

The table lists this clonotype with a count of one. The rearrangement uses TRBV6-6 and TRBJ2-7; 15 bases fit TRBD2. The V gene's germline CDR1 is MNHNY and CDR2 SVGAGI (reference sequence). The CDR3 consists of 16 residues. Germline trimming cut 5 bases from V and 2 bases from J; bases unmatched to any gene: 4. The CDR3 nucleotides are TGTGCCAGCAGTCAGGGACTAGCGGGGGGTCCCTACGAGCAGTACTTC. Protein sequence: CASSQGLAGGPYEQYF.

This chain connects TRBV12-3 or TRBV12-4 to TRBJ1-3, with 7 bases matching TRBD1. The V segment lost 3 bases and the J segment 4 bases; nucleotides outside the gene matches: 9. The CDR3 runs 16 residues. The CDR3 protein is CASSFPDRAYGNTIYF. Written as DNA, the CDR3 is TGTGCCAGCAGTTTCCCCGACAGGGCCTACGGAAACACCATATATTTT.

The V call is TRBV6-6, the J call TRBJ2-2; D is possibly TRBD2 (6 bases). Trimming left V 5 bases short and J 4 bases short, with 11 bases between. This CDR3 comprises 14 residues. The germline gives CDR1 MNHNY, CDR2 SVGAGI (reference sequence). The CDR3 spells CASSTRDFTGELFF. DNA for the CDR3: TGTGCCAGCAGTACAAGGGACTTCACCGGGGAGCTGTTTTTT.

Worth noting for this clonotype: One end of the junction fails to match germline, which may point to a read error. The chain is built from TRBV7-7 and TRBJ2-5; the D is unclear. The CDR3 runs to 15 residues. The germline V gene encodes CDR1 SSHAT and CDR2 FNYEAQ (reference sequence). CDR3 amino acids: CASSLVTAPQETQYF. The CDR3 DNA reads TGTGCTAGCAGCTTAGTTACAGCACCCCAAGAGACCCAGTACTTC.